Included here is one T cell receptor (beta chain) sequence, with context. What it binds is not known. The data stem from a study of identical twins. Template switching introduced a universal primer site, and the cDNA bore unique molecular identifiers. TCRdb reprocessed the 5' RACE reads with MiXCR, giving one entry per CDR3 protein. The repertoire holds approximately 220,000 distinct CDR3 sequences, with roughly a tenth as singletons. Study-level points and caveats: Researchers caution that invariant MAIT and iNKT cells could partly confound zero-insertion analyses. Insertions were fewer in abundant cord blood beta clonotypes, whereas memory repertoires showed none of this pattern. Cross-sectional statistical analysis was relied on for the conclusions, without the same donors being followed.

This sequence originates from a woman between 18 and 29 years old in good health. Sequencing input: memory (CD45RO+) T cells sorted from blood.

The CDR3 protein is CSATTGTSGRDTQYF. Here the CDR3 DNA reads TGCAGTGCTACAACCGGGACTAGCGGGAGGGATACGCAGTATTTT. V and J are TRBV20-1 and TRBJ2-3; 15 bases map to TRBD2. The CDR3 is made up of 15 amino acids. V dropped 4 bases and J dropped 6; count of bases not matched to a gene: 5. The germline CDR1 and CDR2 sequences are DFQATT and SNEGSKA (reference sequence).